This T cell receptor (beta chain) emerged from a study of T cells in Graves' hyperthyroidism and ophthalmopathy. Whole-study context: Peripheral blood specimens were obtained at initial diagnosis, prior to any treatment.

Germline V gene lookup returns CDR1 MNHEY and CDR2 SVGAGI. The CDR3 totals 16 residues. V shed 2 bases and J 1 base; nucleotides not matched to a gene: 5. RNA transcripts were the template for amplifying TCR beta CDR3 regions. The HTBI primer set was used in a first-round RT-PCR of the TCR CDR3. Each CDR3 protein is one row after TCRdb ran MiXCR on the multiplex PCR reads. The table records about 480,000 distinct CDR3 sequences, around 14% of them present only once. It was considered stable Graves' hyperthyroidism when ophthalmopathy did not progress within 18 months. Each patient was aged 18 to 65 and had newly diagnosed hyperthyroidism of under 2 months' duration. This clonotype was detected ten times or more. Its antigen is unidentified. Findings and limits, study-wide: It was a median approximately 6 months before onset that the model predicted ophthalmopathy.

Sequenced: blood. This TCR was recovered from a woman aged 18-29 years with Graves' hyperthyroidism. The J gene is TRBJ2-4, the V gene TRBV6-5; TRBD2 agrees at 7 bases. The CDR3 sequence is CASSYRRELAKNIQYF. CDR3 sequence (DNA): TGTGCCAGCAGTTACCGGCGGGAGCTGGCCAAAAACATTCAGTACTTC.